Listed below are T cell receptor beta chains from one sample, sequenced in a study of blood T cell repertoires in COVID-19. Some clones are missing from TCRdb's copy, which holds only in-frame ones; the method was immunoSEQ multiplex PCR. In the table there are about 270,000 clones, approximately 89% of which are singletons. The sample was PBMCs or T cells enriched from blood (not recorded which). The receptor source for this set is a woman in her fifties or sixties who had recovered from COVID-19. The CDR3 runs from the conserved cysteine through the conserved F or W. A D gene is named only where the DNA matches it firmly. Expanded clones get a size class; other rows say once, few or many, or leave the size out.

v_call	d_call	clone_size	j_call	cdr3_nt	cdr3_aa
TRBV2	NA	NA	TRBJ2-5	TGTGCCAGCAGGGGCCGAGAGCGGCAAGAGACCCAGTACTTC	CASRGRERQETQYF
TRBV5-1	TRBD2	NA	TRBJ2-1	TGCGCCAGCAGCTTGGCTCCCCCAGCGGGAGACTACAATGAGCAGTTCTTC	CASSLAPPAGDYNEQFF
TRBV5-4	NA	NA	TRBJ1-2	TGTGCCAGCAGCTTGGCACAGTTGAGCTATGGCTACACCTTC	CASSLAQLSYGYTF
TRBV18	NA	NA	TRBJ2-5	TGTGCCAGCTCACCACAAACAGCTAAACAAGAGACCCAGTACTTC	CASSPQTAKQETQYF
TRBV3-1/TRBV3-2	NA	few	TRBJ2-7	TGTGCCAGCAGTTACCGGTCGGGACAAAAGTACGAGCAGTACTTC	CASSYRSGQKYEQYF
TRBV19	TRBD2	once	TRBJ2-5	TGTGCCAGTAGTATAGGTGCGGGAGTAGAGACCCAGTACTTC	CASSIGAGVETQYF
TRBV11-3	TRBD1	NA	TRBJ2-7	TGTGCCAGCAGCTACAACATACAGGGGGCGCGGCCCTCCTACGAGCAGTACTTC	CASSYNIQGARPSYEQYF
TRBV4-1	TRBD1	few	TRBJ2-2	TGCGCCAGCAGCCAAGAGGGACAGGCTTATAGGGGGGAGCTGTTTTTT	CASSQEGQAYRGELFF
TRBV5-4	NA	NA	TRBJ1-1	TGTGCCAGCAGCTTGGACGGGGAGAACACTGAAGCTTTCTTT	CASSLDGENTEAFF
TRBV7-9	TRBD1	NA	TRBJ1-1	TGTGCCAGCAGCTTAGGTTTGGGACAGGGATACACTGAAGCTTTCTTT	CASSLGLGQGYTEAFF
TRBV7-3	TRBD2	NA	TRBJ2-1	TGTGCCAGCAGCCGGACTAGCGGTAACAATGAGCAGTTCTTC	CASSRTSGNNEQFF
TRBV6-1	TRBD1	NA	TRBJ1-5	TGTGCCAGCAGTGACGGACAGGGGATCAATCAGCCCCAGCATTTT	CASSDGQGINQPQHF
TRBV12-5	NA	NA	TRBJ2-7	TGTGCTAGTGGTTTGGTATTTGACAAGCAGTACTTC	CASGLVFDKQYF
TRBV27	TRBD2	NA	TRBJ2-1	TGTGCCAGCAGTCCCTTTGCGGGAGGGATTTACAATGAGCAGTTCTTC	CASSPFAGGIYNEQFF
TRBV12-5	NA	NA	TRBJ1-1	TGTGCTAGTGGTTTTGAGAGGAACACTGAAGCTTTCTTT	CASGFERNTEAFF
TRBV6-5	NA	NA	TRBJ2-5	TGTGCCAGCAGTAAAACAGCCAGCCAAGAGACCCAGTACTTC	CASSKTASQETQYF
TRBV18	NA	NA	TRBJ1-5	TGTGCCAGCTCACCGACCCTAGGCAATCAGCCCCAGCATTTT	CASSPTLGNQPQHF
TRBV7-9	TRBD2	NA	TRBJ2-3	TGTGCCAGCAGTTCTTACACGGCGGGAGTTAGTACAGATACGCAGTATTTT	CASSSYTAGVSTDTQYF
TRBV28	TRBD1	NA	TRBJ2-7	TGTGCCAGCAGTTCCTACGGGACAGGGGATGGCGAGCAGTACTTC	CASSSYGTGDGEQYF
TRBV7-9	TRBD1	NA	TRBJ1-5	TGTGCCAGCAGCTCGGGGACAGGGGGGGGTCAGCCCCAGCATTTT	CASSSGTGGGQPQHF
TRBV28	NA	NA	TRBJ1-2	TGTGCCAGCAGTTCCCCCACAGGGAAGTGGTGGGGCTACACCTTC	CASSSPTGKWWGYTF
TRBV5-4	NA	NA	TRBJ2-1	TGTGCCAGCAGCCGAGGAAGCGACAGCTCCTACAATGAGCAGTTCTTC	CASSRGSDSSYNEQFF
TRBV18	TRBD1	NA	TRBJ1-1	TGTGCCAGCTCCCCGGACAGGAAGAACACTGAAGCTTTCTTT	CASSPDRKNTEAFF
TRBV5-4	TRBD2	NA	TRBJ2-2	TGTGCCAGCAGCTGGGGACTAGCGGGAGTTGTCGGGGAGCTGTTTTTT	CASSWGLAGVVGELFF
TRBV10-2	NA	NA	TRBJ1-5	TGCGCCAGCAGTGAGAGGACAGCCAATCAGCCCCAGCATTTT	CASSERTANQPQHF
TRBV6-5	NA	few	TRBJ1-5	TGTGCCAGCAGTTACAGGGTGGAGGGTCCCCAGCATTTT	CASSYRVEGPQHF
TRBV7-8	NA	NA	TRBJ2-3	TGTGCCAGCAGCTGGGCCTTTACGACGAGCACAGATACGCAGTATTTT	CASSWAFTTSTDTQYF